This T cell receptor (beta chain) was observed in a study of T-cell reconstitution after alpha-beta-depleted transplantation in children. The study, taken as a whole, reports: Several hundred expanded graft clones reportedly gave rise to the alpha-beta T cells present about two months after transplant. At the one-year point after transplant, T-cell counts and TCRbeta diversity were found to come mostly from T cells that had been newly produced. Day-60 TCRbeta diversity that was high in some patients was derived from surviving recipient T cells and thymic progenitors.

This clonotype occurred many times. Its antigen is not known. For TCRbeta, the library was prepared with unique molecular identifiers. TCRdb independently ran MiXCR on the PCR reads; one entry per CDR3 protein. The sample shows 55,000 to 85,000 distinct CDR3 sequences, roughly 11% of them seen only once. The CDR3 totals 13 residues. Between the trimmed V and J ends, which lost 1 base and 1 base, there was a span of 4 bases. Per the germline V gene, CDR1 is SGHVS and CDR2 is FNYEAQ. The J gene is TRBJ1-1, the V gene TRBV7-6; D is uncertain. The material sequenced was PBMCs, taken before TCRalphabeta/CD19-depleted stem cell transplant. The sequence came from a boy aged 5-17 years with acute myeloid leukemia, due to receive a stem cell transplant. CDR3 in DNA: TGTGCCAGCAGCTTAGGTACGAACACTGAAGCTTTCTTT. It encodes CASSLGTNTEAFF.